These T cell receptor beta chains were read from a single sample in a study of Ad26.COV2.S vaccination and SARS-CoV-2 variants. TCRdb's table, derived via immunoSEQ multiplex PCR, lists solely in-frame clones and lacks some. Found here are hundreds of thousands of clones, around 87% of them singletons; the top ten hold over 2.5%. The material sequenced was peripheral blood, taken in a trial of Ad26.COV2.S vaccine versus placebo. These receptors were taken from a person aged 18 to 65 who received the Ad26.COV2.S COVID-19 vaccine or a placebo. The CDR3 runs from the conserved cysteine through the conserved F or W. Each record gives: V gene, clone size, D gene, CDR3 length, J gene, CDR3 DNA, CDR3 protein. D genes are given only for firm matches. The size field is filled for only some rows; it gives once, few, many or a size class.

V: TRBV5-6; size: .; D: .; length: 13; J: TRBJ1-2; DNA: TGTGCCAGCAGCTCCGAGAAAGGGGCTGGCTACACCTTC; CDR3: CASSSEKGAGYTF
V: TRBV7-9; size: .; D: .; length: 16; J: TRBJ1-3; DNA: TGTGCCAGCAGCTTACGGCTGCTGACTTCTGGAAACACCATATATTTT; CDR3: CASSLRLLTSGNTIYF
V: TRBV10-3; size: .; D: TRBD2; length: 13; J: TRBJ2-7; DNA: TGTGCCATTGAGCGGGAGGGCAACTACGAGCAGTACTTC; CDR3: CAIEREGNYEQYF
V: TRBV3-1/TRBV3-2; size: .; D: TRBD1; length: 20; J: TRBJ1-5; DNA: TGTGCCAGCAGCCAAGACACGGGACAGGGTGGTTTTCGAACAGGGCAGCCCCAGCATTTT; CDR3: CASSQDTGQGGFRTGQPQHF
V: TRBV6-5; size: few; D: TRBD1; length: 14; J: TRBJ2-2; DNA: TGTGCCAGCAGGGGACAGGGGAACACCGGGGAGCTGTTTTTT; CDR3: CASRGQGNTGELFF
V: TRBV2; size: .; D: .; length: 14; J: TRBJ2-7; DNA: TGTGCCAGCAGTGGTTCACAGGGATCAGGCGAGCAGTACTTC; CDR3: CASSGSQGSGEQYF
V: TRBV6-5; size: .; D: .; length: 15; J: TRBJ2-5; DNA: TGTGCCAGCAGTCTAACCGGGACATTCCAAGAGACCCAGTACTTC; CDR3: CASSLTGTFQETQYF
V: TRBV6-2/TRBV6-3; size: many; D: .; length: 14; J: TRBJ1-2; DNA: TGTGCCAGCAGTTACTCAGGCCTTCCGGGAGGCTACACCTTC; CDR3: CASSYSGLPGGYTF
V: TRBV5-6; size: .; D: .; length: 13; J: TRBJ1-2; DNA: TGTGCCAGCAACCCCTTTCTGAACTATGGCTACACCTTC; CDR3: CASNPFLNYGYTF
V: TRBV11-1; size: .; D: .; length: 13; J: TRBJ2-3; DNA: TGTGCCAGCAGCTTAGCAGGAGCAGATACGCAGTATTTT; CDR3: CASSLAGADTQYF
V: TRBV6-2/TRBV6-3; size: .; D: .; length: 11; J: TRBJ1-2; DNA: TGTGCCAGCAGCTCCTCGGGGGCCCTAACCTTC; CDR3: CASSSSGALTF
V: TRBV6-5; size: .; D: .; length: 15; J: TRBJ1-6; DNA: TGTGCCAGCCACGGGGGGAGCTCCTATAATTCACCCCTCCACTTT; CDR3: CASHGGSSYNSPLHF
V: TRBV7-2; size: .; D: .; length: 15; J: TRBJ2-1; DNA: TGTGCCAGCAGCTCATCCAGGGGCTCCTACAATGAGCAGTTCTTC; CDR3: CASSSSRGSYNEQFF
V: TRBV12-3/TRBV12-4; size: .; D: .; length: 13; J: TRBJ2-1; DNA: TGTGCCAGCAGTCTTGACAGTTACAATGAGCAGTTCTTC; CDR3: CASSLDSYNEQFF
V: TRBV12-3/TRBV12-4; size: .; D: .; length: 12; J: TRBJ1-2; DNA: TGTGCCAGCAGTTTATCCAGATATGGCTACACCTTC; CDR3: CASSLSRYGYTF
V: TRBV7-2; size: once; D: .; length: 15; J: TRBJ1-5; DNA: TGTGCCAGCAGCTTAGTTTTAGGGGCTGGCCAGCCCCAGCATTTT; CDR3: CASSLVLGAGQPQHF
V: TRBV12-5; size: .; D: TRBD2; length: 17; J: TRBJ2-1; DNA: TGTGCTAGTGGGCCGGGACTAGCGGGAGGGGAATACAATGAGCAGTTCTTC; CDR3: CASGPGLAGGEYNEQFF
V: TRBV30; size: .; D: .; length: 13; J: TRBJ2-2; DNA: TGTGCCTGGAGTAGAAGGGGAACCGGGGAGCTGTTTTTT; CDR3: CAWSRRGTGELFF
V: TRBV20-1; size: .; D: TRBD1; length: 16; J: TRBJ2-2; DNA: TGCAGTGCTAGTAGACCGGGACAGGGGTTCACCGGGGAGCTGTTTTTT; CDR3: CSASRPGQGFTGELFF
V: TRBV6-2/TRBV6-3; size: .; D: .; length: 13; J: TRBJ2-2; DNA: TGTGCCAGCAGTTACCCTTACCCCCGGGAGCTGTTTTTT; CDR3: CASSYPYPRELFF
V: TRBV3-1/TRBV3-2; size: .; D: .; length: 14; J: TRBJ2-3; DNA: TGTGCCAGCAGCCAAAGGGGGGAAACAGATACGCAGTATTTT; CDR3: CASSQRGETDTQYF
V: TRBV10-3; size: .; D: TRBD1; length: 17; J: TRBJ1-5; DNA: TGTGCCATCAGACTAATAAATGGGACAGCGAACAATCAGCCCCAGCATTTT; CDR3: CAIRLINGTANNQPQHF
V: TRBV5-1; size: .; D: TRBD2; length: 14; J: TRBJ2-1; DNA: TGCGCCAGCAGCTTGACTAGCGGGGGTAATGAGCAGTTCTTC; CDR3: CASSLTSGGNEQFF
V: TRBV5-5; size: .; D: .; length: 13; J: TRBJ2-1; DNA: TGTGCCAGCAGCTTGGATGGGTTCAATGAGCAGTTCTTC; CDR3: CASSLDGFNEQFF
V: TRBV7-2; size: once; D: TRBD2; length: 15; J: TRBJ2-1; DNA: TGTGCCAGCAGCGCCCTAGCGGGAGTAATGAATGAGCAGTTCTTC; CDR3: CASSALAGVMNEQFF
V: TRBV7-2; size: .; D: TRBD2; length: 15; J: TRBJ2-7; DNA: TGTGCCAGCAGCCTCTTACTAGCGGGGACCTACGAGCAGTACTTC; CDR3: CASSLLLAGTYEQYF
V: TRBV18; size: .; D: .; length: 15; J: TRBJ1-2; DNA: TGTGCCAGCTCACCGTCGGCAGACCCATTCTATGGCTACACCTTC; CDR3: CASSPSADPFYGYTF
V: TRBV27; size: .; D: .; length: 13; J: TRBJ2-7; DNA: TGTGCCAGCAGTTTAAAGGCACGCTACGAGCAGTACTTC; CDR3: CASSLKARYEQYF
V: TRBV11-2; size: .; D: .; length: 15; J: TRBJ2-2; DNA: TGTGCCAGCAGCTTAGGTTCCTTTAACACCGGGGAGCTGTTTTTT; CDR3: CASSLGSFNTGELFF
V: TRBV5-4; size: .; D: TRBD1; length: 15; J: TRBJ1-1; DNA: TGTGCCAGCAGCCTGACAGGGGCTAGGAACACTGAAGCTTTCTTT; CDR3: CASSLTGARNTEAFF
V: TRBV7-2; size: .; D: .; length: 16; J: TRBJ1-2; DNA: TGTGCCAGCAGCTTAGTAATCGTCAGGGACAACTATGGCTACACCTTC; CDR3: CASSLVIVRDNYGYTF
V: TRBV5-1; size: .; D: .; length: 15; J: TRBJ2-6; DNA: TGCGCCAGCAGCTTGACCACCTCTGGGGCCAACGTCCTGACTTTC; CDR3: CASSLTTSGANVLTF
V: TRBV7-9; size: few; D: .; length: 14; J: TRBJ1-6; DNA: TGTGCCAGCAGCTTGAACGTTGGGAATTCACCCCTCCACTTT; CDR3: CASSLNVGNSPLHF
V: TRBV12-5; size: .; D: .; length: 17; J: TRBJ1-1; DNA: TGTGCTAGTGGTTTGGTACTCACAGGGTATATGAACACTGAAGCTTTCTTT; CDR3: CASGLVLTGYMNTEAFF
V: TRBV2; size: .; D: .; length: 15; J: TRBJ1-5; DNA: TGTGCCAGCAGCATGGGGCAGGGAAGCAATCAGCCCCAGCATTTT; CDR3: CASSMGQGSNQPQHF
V: TRBV27; size: .; D: TRBD1; length: 16; J: TRBJ2-7; DNA: TGTGCCAGCAGTTGGCTCGGGGGACAGGGGATGCGGGAGCAGTACTTC; CDR3: CASSWLGGQGMREQYF
V: TRBV7-6; size: few; D: .; length: 18; J: TRBJ1-3; DNA: TGTGCCAGCAGCGCTAGGGCAACAGGGCGAGGGTCTGGAAACACCATATATTTT; CDR3: CASSARATGRGSGNTIYF
V: TRBV6-5; size: .; D: .; length: 14; J: TRBJ2-7; DNA: TGTGCCAGCAGGACCCACGGCGAGGCCTACGAGCAGTACTTC; CDR3: CASRTHGEAYEQYF
V: TRBV5-3; size: .; D: TRBD2; length: 15; J: TRBJ2-1; DNA: TGTGCCAGAAGCTTCGGACTAGCGGAGAACAATGAGCAGTTCTTC; CDR3: CARSFGLAENNEQFF
V: TRBV5-1; size: .; D: .; length: 15; J: TRBJ2-7; DNA: TGCGCCAGCAGCTTAAATGATCCTTCCACCTACGAGCAGTACTTC; CDR3: CASSLNDPSTYEQYF
V: TRBV19; size: .; D: .; length: 15; J: TRBJ2-1; DNA: TGTGCCAGTAGTATCCAAAGTTTGGGTCTCCGTGAGCAGTTCTTC; CDR3: CASSIQSLGLREQFF
V: TRBV27; size: .; D: TRBD1; length: 14; J: TRBJ2-5; DNA: TGTGCCAGCAGCCAATGGACAGGGCGAGAGACCCAGTACTTC; CDR3: CASSQWTGRETQYF
V: TRBV29-1; size: .; D: TRBD1; length: 16; J: TRBJ1-5; DNA: TGCAGCGTTCCCCCCCGCCGGGACAGGGGAGGCCAGCCCCAGCATTTT; CDR3: CSVPPRRDRGGQPQHF
V: TRBV10-3; size: .; D: .; length: 18; J: TRBJ2-1; DNA: TGTGCCATCAGTGGTTACGGACACTCTGGTCTTTCCTACAATGAGCAGTTCTTC; CDR3: CAISGYGHSGLSYNEQFF
V: TRBV10-3; size: .; D: .; length: 15; J: TRBJ1-1; DNA: TGTGCCATCAGTGCCCAGGGACCTTCCAACCCTGAAGCTTTCTTT; CDR3: CAISAQGPSNPEAFF
V: TRBV18; size: .; D: .; length: 16; J: TRBJ1-3; DNA: TGTGCCAGCTCACCACCGCAGGGATCTACTGGAAACACCATATATTTT; CDR3: CASSPPQGSTGNTIYF
V: TRBV10-3; size: few; D: .; length: 14; J: TRBJ1-4; DNA: TGTGCCATCAGTGATGACAGACTTAGGGAAAAACTGTTTTTT; CDR3: CAISDDRLREKLFF
V: TRBV30; size: .; D: TRBD2; length: 18; J: TRBJ2-7; DNA: TGTGCCTGGAATGGAGTGTCCAGCGGGGAAGCGAGCTCCTACGAGCAGTACTTC; CDR3: CAWNGVSSGEASSYEQYF
V: TRBV27; size: .; D: .; length: 17; J: TRBJ1-6; DNA: TGTGCCAGCAGTTTAGGTACAGGGTCGGGCGGTAGTTCACCCCTCCACTTT; CDR3: CASSLGTGSGGSSPLHF
V: TRBV6-5; size: .; D: TRBD2; length: 15; J: TRBJ2-5; DNA: TGTGCCACCACACGGCGAGCGGGGGGGTTCGAGACCCAGTACTTC; CDR3: CATTRRAGGFETQYF
V: TRBV4-1; size: .; D: TRBD1; length: 17; J: TRBJ1-1; DNA: TGCGCCAGCAGCCAAGAAATGAACAGGGGAGGGAGCACTGAAGCTTTCTTT; CDR3: CASSQEMNRGGSTEAFF